This T cell receptor beta chain appears in the sequencing data of a study of regulatory T cells in long-lasting Graves disease. Study background: By definition, persistent Graves' disease involved antithyroid drugs for over 5 years alongside positive TSH receptor antibodies.

Through Arm-PCR of CDR3 regions and iRepertoire HTBI primers, TCR beta libraries were built. Using its own MiXCR run on the multiplex PCR reads, TCRdb lists one record per CDR3 protein. This sample has 500,000 to 700,000 distinct CDR3 sequences, with around 32% found just once. Time point specified: persistent/refractory GD, antithyroid drugs over 5 years with positive TRAb. Following extraction of RNA from PBMCs, that RNA was used to make the TCR library. The source of this sequence is a female donor with Graves disease. Source: peripheral blood mononuclear cells (PBMCs), taken when the disease was refractory, from a patient treated with antithyroid drugs.

CDR3 in amino acids: CSVDDGYEQYF. The DNA of the CDR3 is TGCAGCGTTGATGACGGCTACGAGCAGTACTTC. The chain employs TRBV29-1 and TRBJ2-7, with D hard to call. CDR1 is SQVTM and CDR2 is ANQGSEA in the germline V gene. V gave up 3 bases and J gave up 3 bases, with 6 bases separating them. The CDR3 spans 11 residues.